Each of the 17 T cell receptor beta chains below was sequenced from the same sample in a study of shared clonotypes between healthy human individuals. This table comes from immunoSEQ multiplex PCR, and its TCRdb copy is limited to in-frame clones, with some not included. The repertoire has fewer than 600,000 clones, about four fifths of them found once; the top ten carry 13%. The sequencing sample was made of PBMCs. Receptor source: a woman in her thirties or forties in good health. Some clones in this sample may be carry-over from other donors' samples.

V and J are TRBV5-1 and TRBJ2-2, with D unclear. CDR3 length equals 13 residues. CDR1 and CDR2 from the germline V gene are SGHRS and YFSETQ. V lost 5 bases and J 2 bases, leaving 7 bases between the germline ends. CDR3 protein: CASSFDNTGELFF. The CDR3 nucleotides are TGCGCCAGCAGTTTCGACAACACCGGGGAGCTGTTTTTT.

The chain employs TRBV4-3 and TRBJ1-4; D is undetermined. CDR1 is LGHNA, CDR2 YSLEER, per germline. There are 14 residues in the CDR3. The V gene lost 2 bases and the J gene lost 5 bases, with 9 bases spanning the gap. The CDR3 sequence: CASSQTQLNEKLFF. CDR3 DNA sequence: TGCGCCAGCAGCCAAACACAGCTCAATGAAAAACTGTTTTTT.

The chain joins TRBV7-9 to TRBJ1-2; D gene uncertain. The CDR3 is 13 residues long. Germline values: CDR1 SEHNR, CDR2 FQNEAQ (reference sequence). Trimming took 1 base from V and 8 from J, leaving 11 bases between them. The CDR3 coding sequence is TGTGCCAGCAGCTTAGGCGCGATGGGGGGCTACACCTTC. Its translation: CASSLGAMGGYTF.

This sequence joins TRBV18 and TRBJ2-1; 7 bases fit TRBD2. The CDR3 covers 14 residues. Germline-derived CDR1 and CDR2 are KGHSH and LQKENI. V dropped 3 bases and J dropped 6; count of bases not matched to a gene: 5. CDR3 in DNA: TGTGCCAGCTCACCCCCGGGACTAACCAATGAGCAGTTCTTC. Translating gives CASSPPGLTNEQFF.

The table lists this clone with a count of one. The chain couples TRBV11-3 to TRBJ2-1; 10 bases are a match to TRBD2. Unmatched junction bases numbered 8, after V lost 5 bases and J lost 10 bases. This CDR3 is 14 amino acids long. Germline lookup yields CDR1 SGHNT and CDR2 YENEEA. CDR3 DNA sequence: TGTGCCAGCAGCGCACCGGGACTAGCGACCGAGCAGTTCTTC. Residues: CASSAPGLATEQFF.

This clone was found once. The CDR3 DNA reads as TGCGCCAGCACCTTGATCACACAAGGGCACGAGCAGTACTTC. Its protein product is CASTLITQGHEQYF. This chain connects TRBV10-1 to TRBJ2-7; D is undetermined. Trimming took off 7 bases at V and 5 bases at J, with 18 bases between the two ends. The CDR3 runs to 14 residues. The germline V gene has CDR1 WNHNN and CDR2 SYGVQD (reference sequence).

The chain couples TRBV27 to TRBJ2-2; D gene unclear. Trimming left V 6 bases short and J 2 bases short, with 4 bases between. The CDR3 is made up of 12 amino acids. Germline V gene sequence: CDR1 MNHEY, CDR2 SMNVEV (reference sequence). CDR3 coding DNA: TGTGCCAGCAGGAGAAACACCGGGGAGCTGTTTTTT. Amino acid sequence: CASRRNTGELFF.

This sequence joins TRBV7-6 and TRBJ2-2; TRBD1 matches at 9 bases. Germline assignment: CDR1 SGHVS and CDR2 FNYEAQ. J gave up 5 bases and V 6 bases, and 10 bases lay outside the gene matches. CDR3 length: 16 residues. The CDR3 sequence: CASREWGQGFTGELFF. The CDR3 DNA follows: TGTGCCAGCAGGGAATGGGGACAGGGTTTTACCGGGGAGCTGTTTTTT.

The chain is built from TRBV5-1 and TRBJ2-5, with D tentatively TRBD1 or TRBD2 (5 bases each). The J call is doubtful: the DNA matches TRBJ2-7 better. CDR3 length: 13 amino acids. Germline V lookup: CDR1 SGHRS, CDR2 YFSETQ. As DNA, the CDR3 is TGCGCCAGCAGCCGGGACCGGCCCTACGAGCAGTACTTC. It codes for CASSRDRPYEQYF.

J is TRBJ2-3 and V is TRBV7-8; D could derive from TRBD1 or TRBD2 (5 bases each). The CDR3 has 14 residues. Germline V gives CDR1 SGHVS, CDR2 FQNEAQ. V gave up 3 bases and J gave up 3 bases, with 10 bases separating them. In DNA form, the CDR3 reads TGTGCCAGCAGCTTCCGGGGCAGGACAGATACGCAGTATTTT. As protein: CASSFRGRTDTQYF.

The chain employs TRBV19 and TRBJ2-2; D may correspond to TRBD1 or TRBD2 (5 bases each). The V end was cut by 2 bases, the J end by 6 bases, with 16 bases between. The germline V gene has CDR1 LNHDA and CDR2 SQIVND (reference sequence). The CDR3 spans 16 residues. The CDR3: CASSIIGDAKAGELFF. DNA for the CDR3: TGTGCCAGTAGTATAATAGGGGACGCTAAGGCCGGGGAGCTGTTTTTT. The whole variable domain, remainder taken from reference TRBV19 and TRBJ2-2, is DGGITQSPKYLFRKEGQNVTLSCEQNLNHDAMYWYRQDPGQGLRLIYYSQIVNDFQKGDIAEGYSVSREKKESFPLTVTSAQKNPTAFYLCASSIIGDAKAGELFFGEGSRLTVL.

This chain joins TRBV6-1 and TRBJ2-1; D not certain. The CDR3 consists of 11 residues. V was shortened by 5 bases and J by 13 bases, with 12 bases between the two germline ends. Germline V lookup: CDR1 MNHNS, CDR2 SASEGT. The chain's CDR3 is CASSYGSRQFF. The CDR3, as DNA: TGTGCCAGCAGTTATGGGTCAAGACAGTTCTTC.

For this clone: In the same sample, other DNA sequences code for this CDR3. The chain joins TRBV5-1 to TRBJ1-4; maybe TRBD1 (5 bases). The germline gives CDR1 SGHRS, CDR2 YFSETQ. The CDR3 sequence is 14 residues long. The V and J ends lost 0 bases and 5 bases respectively, with 8 bases between them. CDR3 region: CASSLGQLNEKLFF. DNA of the CDR3: TGCGCCAGCAGCTTGGGACAGCTAAATGAAAAACTGTTTTTT.

The rearrangement links TRBV4-2 to TRBJ1-6; D might be TRBD1 (6 bases). CDR3 length: 16 amino acids. CDR1 LGHNA and CDR2 YNFKEQ come from the germline V gene. Trimming pared 1 base from V and 9 bases from J, leaving 16 bases between. The CDR3 bases are TGTGCCAGCAGCCAAGGAGAACAGGGAGGAGTTTCACCCCTCCACTTT. It codes for CASSQGEQGGVSPLHF.

The genes are TRBV19 and TRBJ1-1; D is ambiguous. From germline, CDR1 is LNHDA and CDR2 SQIVND (reference sequence). V lost 10 bases, J lost 3 bases, and 15 bases lay in between. The CDR3 runs 13 residues. CDR3 loop: CATTDRRYTEAFF. Written as DNA, the CDR3 is TGTGCCACTACGGACCGGAGGTACACTGAAGCTTTCTTT.

To note about this clone: Other DNA sequences within the sample encode an identical CDR3. V usage is TRBV18 and J usage is TRBJ1-2, with 11 positions matching TRBD1. Looked up from germline, CDR1 is KGHSH and CDR2 is LQKENI. The CDR3 consists of 15 residues. With 3 bases clipped from V and 4 bases from J, the junction kept 4 bases outside the gene matches. The CDR3 coding sequence is TGTGCCAGCTCACCGGGACAGGGGGAGACCTATGGCTACACCTTC. Translated: CASSPGQGETYGYTF.

The V gene is TRBV7-9, the J gene TRBJ1-4; weak D call: TRBD1 (5 bases). This CDR3 comprises 14 residues. Germline V lookup: CDR1 SEHNR, CDR2 FQNEAQ (reference sequence). Trimming took 5 bases from V and 8 from J, leaving 15 bases between them. This CDR3 reads CASSNRDRGEKLFF. The CDR3 nucleotides read TGTGCCAGCAGCAACCGGGACCGCGGGGAAAAACTGTTTTTT.